Listed below are T cell receptor beta chains from one sample, sequenced in a study of somatic mutations in cytotoxic T cells in rheumatoid arthritis. TCRdb keeps only in-frame clones here, not all; method: immunoSEQ multiplex PCR. This table holds some 40,000 clones, about 80% found once. Sequencing was performed on CD8+ T cells sorted from blood. Every receptor here comes from a man in his forties in good health. CDR3s include the opening cysteine and the closing phenylalanine or tryptophan. D genes are given only for firm matches. Expanded clones get a size class; other rows say once, few or many, or leave the size out.

j_call clone_size v_call cdr3_length d_call cdr3_aa cdr3_nt
TRBJ1-1 . TRBV7-9 12 . CASSSSDTEAFF TGTGCCAGCAGCTCCTCAGACACTGAAGCTTTCTTT
TRBJ2-3 . TRBV18 13 . CASSADSSDTQYF TGTGCCAGCTCCGCGGACAGTTCAGATACGCAGTATTTT
TRBJ2-1 . TRBV5-6 16 TRBD2 CASSSPGLAGFNEQFF TGTGCCAGCAGCTCCCCGGGACTAGCGGGATTCAATGAGCAGTTCTTC
TRBJ1-1 . TRBV9 15 . CASSVGEGSATEAFF TGTGCCAGCAGCGTAGGGGAGGGGTCGGCCACTGAAGCTTTCTTT
TRBJ2-7 . TRBV28 16 . CASSQFGGLNSYEQYF TGTGCCAGCAGTCAATTTGGGGGCCTGAACTCCTACGAGCAGTACTTC
TRBJ1-2 . TRBV29-1 12 . CSVEEGNYGYTF TGCAGCGTTGAAGAAGGAAACTATGGCTACACCTTC
TRBJ2-5 . TRBV19 17 TRBD1 CASSTRIRDRRRETQYF TGTGCCAGTAGTACCCGAATCCGGGACAGGAGGCGGGAGACCCAGTACTTC
TRBJ2-1 . TRBV5-4 15 TRBD2 CASSSGTSAYNEQFF TGTGCCAGCAGCTCCGGGACTAGCGCCTACAATGAGCAGTTCTTC
TRBJ1-1 few TRBV19 14 . CASSIAARGTEAFF TGTGCCAGTAGTATAGCGGCCAGGGGCACTGAAGCTTTCTTT
TRBJ2-1 . TRBV28 15 TRBD1 CASSPRQGAHNEQFF TGTGCCAGCAGTCCCCGGCAGGGGGCCCACAATGAGCAGTTCTTC
TRBJ2-7 . TRBV2 15 TRBD2 CASSDPGGVWGEQYF TGTGCCAGCAGTGATCCCGGGGGGGTATGGGGCGAGCAGTACTTC
TRBJ2-3 . TRBV27 15 TRBD1 CASSLSGDRDHTQYF TGTGCCAGCAGTTTATCGGGGGACAGGGACCATACGCAGTATTTT
TRBJ2-3 . TRBV19 17 TRBD2 CASSPWGLAGSTDTQYF TGTGCCAGTAGTCCCTGGGGACTAGCGGGGAGCACAGATACGCAGTATTTT
TRBJ2-1 . TRBV4-1 14 . CASSSRGSTYEQFF TGCGCCAGCAGCTCGAGAGGGAGTACATATGAGCAGTTCTTC
TRBJ2-7 . TRBV11-1 17 TRBD2 CASSLARLADFSYEQYF TGTGCCAGCAGCTTAGCGCGACTAGCGGATTTCTCCTACGAGCAGTACTTC
TRBJ2-7 . TRBV29-1 15 . CSVEVVGHLSYEQYF TGCAGCGTTGAAGTTGTGGGACACCTCTCCTACGAGCAGTACTTC
TRBJ2-1 once TRBV7-6 18 TRBD2 CASTLSPSGRGLGNEQFF TGTGCCAGCACCCTTTCGCCGAGCGGGAGAGGCCTGGGGAATGAGCAGTTCTTC
TRBJ1-1 . TRBV28 16 . CASSWGQVDMNTEAFF TGTGCCAGCAGTTGGGGCCAGGTTGACATGAACACTGAAGCTTTCTTT
TRBJ2-7 . TRBV27 14 TRBD2 CASSFSGIVYEQYF TGTGCCAGCAGTTTCAGCGGGATCGTCTACGAGCAGTACTTC
TRBJ1-1 . TRBV6-5 13 . CASSYSIGTEAFF TGTGCCAGCAGTTACTCGATTGGCACTGAAGCTTTCTTT
TRBJ2-7 . TRBV29-1 16 TRBD2 CSVVLAGGPRSYEQYF TGCAGCGTCGTACTAGCGGGAGGGCCCAGGAGCTACGAGCAGTACTTC
TRBJ2-3 . TRBV7-3 15 TRBD2 CASSATGAGVDTQYF TGTGCCAGCAGCGCTACCGGAGCGGGAGTGGATACGCAGTATTTT
TRBJ1-2 . TRBV5-1 14 . CASSLDSLMYGYTF TGCGCCAGCAGCTTAGACAGCTTGATGTATGGCTACACCTTC
TRBJ2-5 . TRBV5-1 18 TRBD2 CASSLGEGLAFDQETQYF TGCGCCAGCAGCTTGGGGGAGGGACTAGCGTTCGACCAAGAGACCCAGTACTTC
TRBJ2-7 . TRBV29-1 13 . CSVRPGTRPEQYF TGCAGCGTTCGTCCCGGGACAAGACCCGAGCAGTACTTC
TRBJ2-7 . TRBV6-5 11 TRBD2 CASSWGGEQYF TGTGCCAGCAGTTGGGGGGGCGAGCAGTACTTC
TRBJ2-7 . TRBV7-9 12 . CASSLAPYEQYF TGTGCCAGCAGCTTAGCCCCTTATGAGCAGTACTTC
TRBJ2-2 few TRBV9 16 TRBD2 CASSVDKREGTGELFF TGTGCCAGCAGCGTAGATAAGCGGGAGGGCACCGGGGAGCTGTTTTTT
TRBJ2-7 . TRBV7-9 16 TRBD1 CASSSQGVLELNEQYF TGTGCCAGCAGCTCCCAGGGGGTTCTAGAACTTAACGAGCAGTACTTC
TRBJ2-7 . TRBV7-9 12 . CASSPGSYEQYF TGTGCCAGCAGCCCGGGGTCCTACGAGCAGTACTTC
TRBJ2-7 . TRBV19 15 TRBD1 CASSPGTGGTYEQYF TGTGCCAGTAGTCCCGGGACAGGGGGGACGTACGAGCAGTACTTC